This TCR beta chain was sequenced in a study of vaccination and CD4 T cells after COVID-19. Study-wide results and caveats: Median SARS-CoV-2-reactive clonotype numbers went from about 20 to 38; this increase was not significant.

Trimming at V came to 3 bases and at J to 5 bases, leaving 7 bases not matched to a gene. Germline V gives CDR1 SGHRS, CDR2 YFSETQ. The CDR3 is made up of 14 amino acids. As for this clonotype: No antigen is known for it.

Specified treatment: approximately nine-day PBMC culture with coronavirus spike peptide pools or control peptides (ViraFEST assay). No prior SARS-CoV-2 infection occurred in healthy vaccine recipients, per negative nucleocapsid antibodies before and after vaccination. Wells contained two million PBMCs each, and these were cultured with about 10 IU/ml IL-2 and around 10 ug/ml peptide pools. Sequenced with the Oncomine TCR Beta short-read assay was DNA taken from cultured CD4+ T cells. TCRdb fed the PCR reads into MiXCR, producing one record per CDR3 protein. The sample lists around 20,000 distinct CDR3 sequences, approximately 42% occurring once.

The specimen comprised CD4+ T cells from blood, cultured in vitro, sampled before SARS-CoV-2 vaccination. The origin of this receptor is a human donor who received a COVID-19 vaccine. The chain is built from TRBV5-1 and TRBJ2-5, with 7 nucleotides matching TRBD2. CDR3 nucleotide sequence: TGCGCCAGCAGCTGGGGGGGAGGGGCCGAGACCCAGTACTTC. This gives the protein CASSWGGGAETQYF. The full variable domain, its missing parts supplied by reference TRBV5-1 and TRBJ2-5, is KAGVTQTPRYLIKTRGQQVTLSCSPISGHRSVSWYQQTPGQGLQFLFEYFSETQRNKGNFPGRFSGRQFSNSRSEMNVSTLELGDSALYLCASSWGGGAETQYFGPGTRLLVL.